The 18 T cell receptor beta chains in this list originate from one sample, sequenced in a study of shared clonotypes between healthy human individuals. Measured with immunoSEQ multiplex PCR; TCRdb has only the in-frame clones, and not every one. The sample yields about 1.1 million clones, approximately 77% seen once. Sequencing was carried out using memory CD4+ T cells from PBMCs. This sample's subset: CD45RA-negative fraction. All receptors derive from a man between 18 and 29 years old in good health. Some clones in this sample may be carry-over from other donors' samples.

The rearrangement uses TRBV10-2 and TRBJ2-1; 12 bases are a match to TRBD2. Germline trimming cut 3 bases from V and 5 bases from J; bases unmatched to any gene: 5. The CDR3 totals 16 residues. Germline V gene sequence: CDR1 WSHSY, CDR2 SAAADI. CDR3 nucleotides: TGCGCCAGCAGTGACGGGCTAGCGGGAGGGAACAATGAGCAGTTCTTC. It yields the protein CASSDGLAGGNNEQFF.

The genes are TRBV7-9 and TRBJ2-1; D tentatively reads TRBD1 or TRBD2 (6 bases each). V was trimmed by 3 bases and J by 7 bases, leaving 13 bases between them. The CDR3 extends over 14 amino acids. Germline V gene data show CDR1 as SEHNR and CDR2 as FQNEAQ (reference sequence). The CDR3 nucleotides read TGTGCCAGCAGCTTGCGCAGGGGAGGAAATGAGCAGTTCTTC. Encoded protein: CASSLRRGGNEQFF.

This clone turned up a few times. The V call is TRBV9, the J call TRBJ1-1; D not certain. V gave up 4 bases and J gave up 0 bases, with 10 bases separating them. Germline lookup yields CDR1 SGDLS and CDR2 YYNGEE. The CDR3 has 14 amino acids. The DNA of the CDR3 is TGTGCCAGCAGCCTAGGGTGGATGAACACTGAAGCTTTCTTT. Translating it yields CASSLGWMNTEAFF.

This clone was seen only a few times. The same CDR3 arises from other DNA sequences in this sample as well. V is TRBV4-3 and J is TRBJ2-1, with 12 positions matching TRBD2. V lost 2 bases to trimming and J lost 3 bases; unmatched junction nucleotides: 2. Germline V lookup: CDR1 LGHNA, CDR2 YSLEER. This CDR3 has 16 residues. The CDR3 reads CASSQRTSGIYNEQFF. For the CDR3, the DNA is TGCGCCAGCAGCCAACGGACTAGCGGGATCTACAATGAGCAGTTCTTC.

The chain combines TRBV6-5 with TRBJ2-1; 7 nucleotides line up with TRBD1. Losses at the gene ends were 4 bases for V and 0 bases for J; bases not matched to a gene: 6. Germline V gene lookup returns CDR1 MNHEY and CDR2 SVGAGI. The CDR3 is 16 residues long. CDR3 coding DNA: TGTGCCAGCAGTTCTAGACAGGGAAGCTCCTACAATGAGCAGTTCTTC. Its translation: CASSSRQGSSYNEQFF.

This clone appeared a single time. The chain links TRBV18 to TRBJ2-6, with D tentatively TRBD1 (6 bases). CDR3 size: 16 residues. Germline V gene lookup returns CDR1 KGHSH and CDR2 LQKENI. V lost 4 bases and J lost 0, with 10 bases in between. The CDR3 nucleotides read TGTGCCAGCTCACAACAGGGCCTCTCTGGGGCCAACGTCCTGACTTTC. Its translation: CASSQQGLSGANVLTF. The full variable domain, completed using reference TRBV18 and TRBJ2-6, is NAGVMQNPRHLVRRRGQEARLRCSPMKGHSHVYWYRQLPEEGLKFMVYLQKENIIDESGMPKERFSAEFPKEGPSILRIQQVVRGDSAAYFCASSQQGLSGANVLTFGAGSRLTVL.

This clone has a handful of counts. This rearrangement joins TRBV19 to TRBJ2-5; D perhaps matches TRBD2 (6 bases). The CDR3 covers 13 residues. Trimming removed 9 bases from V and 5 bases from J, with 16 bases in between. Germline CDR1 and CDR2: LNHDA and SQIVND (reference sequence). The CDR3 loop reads CASLGRFEETQYF. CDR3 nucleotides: TGTGCCAGCCTTGGGAGGTTCGAGGAGACCCAGTACTTC.

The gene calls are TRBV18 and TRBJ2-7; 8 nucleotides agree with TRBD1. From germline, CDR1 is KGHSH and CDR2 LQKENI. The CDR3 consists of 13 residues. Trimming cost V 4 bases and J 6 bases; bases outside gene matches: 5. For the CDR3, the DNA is TGTGCCAGCTCACAGGACAGGGTGAGCGAGCAGTACTTC. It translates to CASSQDRVSEQYF.

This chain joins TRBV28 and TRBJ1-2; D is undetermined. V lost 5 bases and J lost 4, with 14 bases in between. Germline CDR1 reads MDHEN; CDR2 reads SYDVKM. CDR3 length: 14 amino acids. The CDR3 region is CASSESPPGYGYTF. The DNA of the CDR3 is TGTGCCAGCAGTGAAAGCCCTCCGGGCTATGGCTACACCTTC.

The CDR3 is CASSPTRQVVYEQYF. CDR3 nucleotide sequence: TGTGCCAGCTCACCCACCAGACAGGTGGTCTACGAGCAGTACTTC. This chain joins TRBV18 and TRBJ2-7; TRBD1 is a possible D gene (6 bases). CDR1 and CDR2 from the germline V gene are KGHSH and LQKENI. V lost 3 bases and J lost 3, with 15 bases in between. The CDR3 has 15 amino acids.

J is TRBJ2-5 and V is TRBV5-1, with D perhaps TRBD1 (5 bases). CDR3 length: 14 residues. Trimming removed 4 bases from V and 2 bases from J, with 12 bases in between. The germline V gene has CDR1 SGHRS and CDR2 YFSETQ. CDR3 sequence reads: CASSLGPSQETQYF. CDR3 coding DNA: TGCGCCAGCAGCCTGGGGCCATCTCAAGAGACCCAGTACTTC. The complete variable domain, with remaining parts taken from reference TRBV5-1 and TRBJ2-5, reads KAGVTQTPRYLIKTRGQQVTLSCSPISGHRSVSWYQQTPGQGLQFLFEYFSETQRNKGNFPGRFSGRQFSNSRSEMNVSTLELGDSALYLCASSLGPSQETQYFGPGTRLLVL.

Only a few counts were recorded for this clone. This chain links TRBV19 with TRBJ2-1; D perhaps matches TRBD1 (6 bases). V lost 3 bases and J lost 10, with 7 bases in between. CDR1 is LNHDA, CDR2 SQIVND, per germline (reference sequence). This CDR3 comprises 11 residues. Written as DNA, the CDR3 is TGTGCCAGTAGTATGGGGGCCGAGCAGTTCTTC. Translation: CASSMGAEQFF.

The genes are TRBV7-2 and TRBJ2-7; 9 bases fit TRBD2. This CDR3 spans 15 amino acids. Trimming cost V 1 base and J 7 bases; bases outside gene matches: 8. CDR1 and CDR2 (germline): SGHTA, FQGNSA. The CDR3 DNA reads TGTGCCAGCAGCTTAGTTGCGGGAGGGCCGGGGGAGCAGTACTTC. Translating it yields CASSLVAGGPGEQYF.

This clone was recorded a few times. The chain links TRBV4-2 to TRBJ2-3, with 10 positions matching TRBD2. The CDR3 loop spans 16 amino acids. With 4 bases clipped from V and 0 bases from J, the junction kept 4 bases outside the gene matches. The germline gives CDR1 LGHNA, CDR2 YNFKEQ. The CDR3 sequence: CASSLRTSGSTDTQYF. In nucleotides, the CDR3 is TGTGCCAGCAGCCTTCGGACTAGCGGCAGCACAGATACGCAGTATTTT.

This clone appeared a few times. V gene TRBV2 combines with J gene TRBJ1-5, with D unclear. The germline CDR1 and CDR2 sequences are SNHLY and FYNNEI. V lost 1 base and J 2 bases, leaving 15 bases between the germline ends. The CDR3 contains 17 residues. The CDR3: CASSEGARGRGNQPQHF. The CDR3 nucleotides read TGTGCCAGCAGTGAAGGGGCCAGAGGGAGAGGCAATCAGCCCCAGCATTTT. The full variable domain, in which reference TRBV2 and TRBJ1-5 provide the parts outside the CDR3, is EPEVTQTPSHQVTQMGQEVILRCVPISNHLYFYWYRQILGQKVEFLVSFYNNEISEKSEIFDDQFSVERPDGSNFTLKIRSTKLEDSAMYFCASSEGARGRGNQPQHFGDGTRLSIL.

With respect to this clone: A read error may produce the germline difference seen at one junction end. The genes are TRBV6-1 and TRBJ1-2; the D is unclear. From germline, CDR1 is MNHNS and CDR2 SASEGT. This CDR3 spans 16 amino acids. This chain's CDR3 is CVSSELERTGDYGYTF. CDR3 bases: TGTGTCAGCAGTGAACTCGAGCGGACTGGGGACTATGGCTACACCTTC.

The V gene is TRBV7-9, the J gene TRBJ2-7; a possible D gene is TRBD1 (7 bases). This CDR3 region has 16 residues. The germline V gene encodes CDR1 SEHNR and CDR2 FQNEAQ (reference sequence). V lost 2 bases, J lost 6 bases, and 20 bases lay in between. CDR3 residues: CASSLLGGGTVGEQYF. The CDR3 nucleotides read TGTGCCAGCAGCTTATTAGGGGGCGGGACAGTTGGCGAGCAGTACTTC.

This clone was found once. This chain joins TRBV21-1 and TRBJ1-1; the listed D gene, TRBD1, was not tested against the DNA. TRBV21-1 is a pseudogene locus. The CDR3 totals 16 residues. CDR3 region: CASSATRGTGNTEAFF. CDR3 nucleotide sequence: TGTGCCAGCAGCGCCACACGGGGGACAGGGAACACTGAAGCTTTCTTT.